Each of the 23 T cell receptor beta chains below was sequenced from the same sample in a study of OX40 agonist ivuxolimab in advanced cancers. Measured with immunoSEQ multiplex PCR; TCRdb has only the in-frame clones, and not every one. There are around 62,000 clones in the sample; roughly 84% occur only once, and 2.4% lies in the top ten. The sequencing here drew on CD4+ or CD8+ T cells sorted from blood, taken in a trial of the OX40 agonist ivuxolimab. The receptor set was obtained from an adult with an advanced solid tumor such as melanoma, head and neck, liver or kidney cancer.

The gene calls are TRBV25-1 and TRBJ2-5, with 9 bases that match TRBD2. Germline V gene sequence: CDR1 MGHDK, CDR2 SYGVNS. V gave up 7 bases and J gave up 3 bases; unmatched junction bases: 9. This CDR3 region has 15 residues. In nucleotides, the CDR3 is TGTGCCAGCACAAACCCTAGCGGGGCTAAAGAGACCCAGTACTTC. Protein sequence: CASTNPSGAKETQYF.

This clone showed up just once. The chain joins TRBV6-6 to TRBJ1-2; TRBD1 agrees at 8 bases. Unmatched junction bases numbered 2, after V lost 0 bases and J lost 8 bases. The CDR3 extends over 13 amino acids. Germline CDR1 reads MNHNY; CDR2 reads SVGAGI (reference sequence). The CDR3 nucleotides read TGTGCCAGCAGTTACTCTGCAGGGGGCGGCTACACCTTC. The encoded protein is CASSYSAGGGYTF.

Only one count was recorded for this clone. This chain uses TRBV9 with TRBJ2-1, with D perhaps given as TRBD1 or TRBD2 (5 bases each). Germline CDR1 SGDLS, CDR2 YYNGEE. The CDR3 totals 14 residues. Trimming left V 7 bases short and J 2 bases short, with 13 bases between. CDR3 residues: CASSRVGAYNEQFF. For the CDR3, the DNA is TGTGCCAGCTCCCGTGTGGGGGCCTACAATGAGCAGTTCTTC.

V usage is TRBV5-6 and J usage is TRBJ2-7; possible D gene TRBD2, 5 bases. V shed 4 bases and J shed 6 bases, with 26 bases lying between them. In germline, CDR1 is SGHDT, CDR2 YYEEEE. This CDR3 comprises 17 residues. The CDR3 nucleotides read TGTGCCAGCAGCCGACGGCAGACTGAGGGCCGATATGCCGAGCAGTACTTC. Protein product: CASSRRQTEGRYAEQYF.

V usage is TRBV5-1 and J usage is TRBJ2-2; D ambiguous. CDR1 is SGHRS, CDR2 YFSETQ, per germline. V was clipped by 0 bases and J by 6 bases, with 6 bases between them. The CDR3 consists of 13 residues. CDR3 DNA sequence: TGCGCCAGCAGCTTGGTCGAGGCCGGGGAGCTGTTTTTT. The encoded protein is CASSLVEAGELFF.

The rearrangement joins TRBV5-1 to TRBJ2-1; 7 nucleotides align to TRBD1. The J segment lost 4 bases and the V segment lost 0 bases, leaving 4 bases of the junction unmatched. This CDR3 has 15 residues. Germline V gene data show CDR1 as SGHRS and CDR2 as YFSETQ. The CDR3 nucleotides are TGCGCCAGCAGCTTGGCCGGGACAGCATACAATGAGCAGTTCTTC. Translation: CASSLAGTAYNEQFF.

In DNA, the CDR3 is TGCGCCAGCAGTAGAGGAGACAGTGCAACTAATGAAAAACTGTTTTTT. It specifies CASSRGDSATNEKLFF. The V and J genes are TRBV5-1 and TRBJ1-4; tentatively, D is TRBD1 (5 bases). Trimming cost V 5 bases and J 0 bases, with 14 bases left between them. Per germline, CDR1 SGHRS and CDR2 YFSETQ. The CDR3 is 16 residues long.

This clone came up once. The rearrangement joins TRBV7-2 to TRBJ2-1; 7 bases match TRBD1. Germline lookup yields CDR1 SGHTA and CDR2 FQGNSA. The CDR3 spans 16 residues. The trim removed 5 bases at V and 0 bases at J, leaving 7 bases unmatched. CDR3 loop: CASSRRGLSSYNEQFF. CDR3 DNA sequence: TGTGCCAGCAGCCGTAGGGGGCTGAGCTCCTACAATGAGCAGTTCTTC.

V and J are TRBV11-2 and TRBJ2-4, with no clear D. CDR1 SGHAT and CDR2 FQNNGV come from the germline V gene. With 6 bases removed from V and 0 bases from J, the gap between germline ends came to 9 bases. The CDR3 length is 14 residues. In DNA form, the CDR3 reads TGTGCCAGCAGGCGAGGTTTAGCCAAAAACATTCAGTACTTC. It is translated as CASRRGLAKNIQYF.

The rearrangement joins TRBV5-1 to TRBJ1-1, with D perhaps matching TRBD1 (6 bases). The CDR3 covers 15 residues. Germline CDR1 is SGHRS and CDR2 is YFSETQ. Deletions cut 2 bases from V and 3 bases from J, with 14 bases between. Written as DNA, the CDR3 is TGCGCCAGCAGCTTCCAAGGCGCAGGGGACACTGAAGCTTTCTTT. Translated: CASSFQGAGDTEAFF.

The chain employs TRBV19 and TRBJ1-1; TRBD1 aligns across 11 bases. J lost 6 bases, V lost 3 bases, and 3 bases had no gene match. The CDR3 spans 14 residues. Looked up from germline, CDR1 is LNHDA and CDR2 is SQIVND (reference sequence). CDR3 DNA: TGTGCCAGTAGTATGGACAGGGGGCTGGCTGAAGCTTTCTTT. Encoded protein: CASSMDRGLAEAFF.

The CDR3 nucleotides are TGCGCCAGCAGCTTAGGAAGATCTCTAATGGGGCTCGAGCAGTACTTC. Translation gives CASSLGRSLMGLEQYF. This rearrangement joins TRBV5-1 to TRBJ2-7; TRBD1 is a possible D gene (5 bases). Trimming took 2 bases from V and 6 from J, leaving 21 bases between them. CDR3 length equals 16 residues. Germline V gives CDR1 SGHRS, CDR2 YFSETQ.

V usage is TRBV5-1 and J usage is TRBJ1-4, with unresolved D. Trimming took 4 bases from V and 9 from J, leaving 19 bases between them. The CDR3 totals 15 residues. Germline CDR1 is SGHRS and CDR2 is YFSETQ. DNA for the CDR3: TGCGCCAGCAGCCCAGAACCGGCCACCCTCCAAAAACTGTTTTTT. Translation gives CASSPEPATLQKLFF.

This rearrangement joins TRBV5-1 to TRBJ2-5, with a possible D match to TRBD1 (8 bases). Trimming cost V 4 bases and J 2 bases, with 18 bases left between them. Germline values: CDR1 SGHRS, CDR2 YFSETQ. There are 16 residues in the CDR3. This CDR3 reads CASSGGQGGRQETQYF. In DNA form, the CDR3 reads TGCGCCAGCAGCGGAGGACAGGGCGGGAGACAAGAGACCCAGTACTTC. The full variable domain, with the rest looked up from reference TRBV5-1 and TRBJ2-5, is KAGVTQTPRYLIKTRGQQVTLSCSPISGHRSVSWYQQTPGQGLQFLFEYFSETQRNKGNFPGRFSGRQFSNSRSEMNVSTLELGDSALYLCASSGGQGGRQETQYFGPGTRLLVL.

The gene calls are TRBV5-1 and TRBJ1-5; 7 bases fit TRBD1. The germline gives CDR1 SGHRS, CDR2 YFSETQ. V trimming: 1 base; J trimming: 0 bases; junction bases outside the gene matches: 1. The CDR3 is made up of 15 amino acids. In nucleotides, the CDR3 is TGCGCCAGCAGCTTGCAGGGGGATAGCAATCAGCCCCAGCATTTT. As protein: CASSLQGDSNQPQHF.

In regard to this clone: A junction end diverges from the germline sequence, so it may reflect a read error. This sequence joins TRBV7-7 and TRBJ2-5; 7 nucleotides align to TRBD1. From germline, CDR1 is SSHAT and CDR2 FNYEAQ (reference sequence). This CDR3 has 17 residues. CDR3 protein: CASSLHAEGRGRETQYF. DNA for the CDR3: TGTGCTAGCAGCTTACATGCTGAGGGCAGGGGGAGAGAGACCCAGTACTTC.

The V and J genes are TRBV6-1 and TRBJ2-2; 9 nucleotides agree with TRBD1. Trimming at V came to 7 bases and at J to 2 bases, leaving 5 bases not matched to a gene. Germline CDR1 reads MNHNS; CDR2 reads SASEGT. The CDR3 totals 15 residues. This CDR3 reads CASKTGGENTGELFF. The DNA for the CDR3 is TGTGCCAGCAAAACAGGGGGCGAAAACACCGGGGAGCTGTTTTTT.

The chain is built from TRBV7-3 and TRBJ2-6; D is ambiguous. V gave up 6 bases and J gave up 0 bases, with 6 bases separating them. The CDR3 loop spans 14 amino acids. Germline V lookup: CDR1 SGHTA, CDR2 FQGTGA. As DNA, the CDR3 is TGTGCCAGCAGATTGAGCTCTGGGGCCAACGTCCTGACTTTC. Translated, it gives CASRLSSGANVLTF.

The gene calls are TRBV19 and TRBJ2-5, with TRBD1 identical over 8 bases. Per the germline V gene, CDR1 is LNHDA and CDR2 is SQIVND (reference sequence). This CDR3 is built from 15 residues. V shed 2 bases and J 5 bases; nucleotides not matched to a gene: 7. The CDR3 DNA reads TGTGCCAGTAGTATACGGACAGGGTGGGCTGAGACCCAGTACTTC. It translates to CASSIRTGWAETQYF.

J is TRBJ1-1 and V is TRBV4-1; D unresolved. The CDR3 is 15 amino acids. Germline CDR1 and CDR2: MGHRA and YSYEKL. V lost 0 bases and J lost 0, with 8 bases in between. The CDR3 DNA sequence: TGCGCCAGCAGCCAAGACGGGTCAGTGAACACTGAAGCTTTCTTT. Its protein product is CASSQDGSVNTEAFF.

The chain carries TRBV14 and TRBJ2-7; tentative D call: TRBD2 (6 bases). The V and J ends lost 4 bases and 2 bases respectively, with 12 bases between them. Germline CDR1 SGHDN, CDR2 FVKESK. The CDR3 length is 14 residues. The CDR3 here is CASSLGTFPYEQYF. CDR3 nucleotides: TGTGCCAGCAGCCTCGGGACTTTTCCCTACGAGCAGTACTTC.

V gene TRBV11-2 combines with J gene TRBJ1-1; D not resolved. CDR3 length equals 13 residues. V was clipped by 1 base and J by 0 bases, with 3 bases between them. The V gene's germline CDR1 is SGHAT and CDR2 FQNNGV. CDR3 loop: CASSLVMNTEAFF. The DNA for the CDR3 is TGTGCCAGCAGCTTAGTGATGAACACTGAAGCTTTCTTT.

The rearrangement uses TRBV13 and TRBJ1-1; 9 nucleotides align to TRBD1. The CDR3 is 17 residues long. Germline values: CDR1 PRHDT, CDR2 FYEKMQ (reference sequence). V trimming: 1 base; J trimming: 1 base; junction bases outside the gene matches: 7. In DNA, the CDR3 is TGTGCCAGCAGCTTAGTCCCGGGACAGGGAGGGAACACTGAAGCTTTCTTT. Translation: CASSLVPGQGGNTEAFF.